The 10 T cell receptor beta chains in this list originate from one sample, sequenced in a study of blood T cell repertoires in COVID-19. The repertoire was sequenced with immunoSEQ multiplex PCR; TCRdb's copy has only in-frame clones and lacks some. The data hold 150,000 to 160,000 clones, with around 80% observed a single time. Sequenced sample: peripheral blood. The receptor set was obtained from a man aged 55 to 70 with acute or convalescent COVID-19.

The rearrangement links TRBV19 to TRBJ1-6; TRBD1 might be the D (6 bases). V shed 4 bases and J shed 3 bases, with 13 bases lying between them. Looked up from germline, CDR1 is LNHDA and CDR2 is SQIVND (reference sequence). The CDR3 covers 16 residues. The CDR3 bases are TGTGCCAGTAGTAGAACGGACAGAAACTATAATTCACCCCTCCACTTT. Protein product: CASSRTDRNYNSPLHF. The full variable domain, with the rest looked up from reference TRBV19 and TRBJ1-6, is DGGITQSPKYLFRKEGQNVTLSCEQNLNHDAMYWYRQDPGQGLRLIYYSQIVNDFQKGDIAEGYSVSREKKESFPLTVTSAQKNPTAFYLCASSRTDRNYNSPLHFGNGTRLTVT.

The gene calls are TRBV27 and TRBJ1-5; perhaps TRBD1 as D (6 bases). The CDR3 extends over 16 amino acids. Germline V gives CDR1 MNHEY, CDR2 SMNVEV (reference sequence). V lost 0 bases to trimming and J lost 6 bases, with 15 bases between them. The CDR3 bases are TGTGCCAGCAGTTTATCAGCTACGGGGGGCGGTCAGCCCCAGCATTTT. Protein: CASSLSATGGGQPQHF.

This chain connects TRBV28 to TRBJ1-3; D ambiguous. Trimming removed 2 bases from V and 4 bases from J, with 9 bases in between. The CDR3 spans 14 residues. Germline lookup yields CDR1 MDHEN and CDR2 SYDVKM. The CDR3 sequence is CASSLTRGGNTIYF. The DNA for the CDR3 is TGTGCCAGCAGTTTAACACGAGGGGGAAACACCATATATTTT.

The chain links TRBV30 to TRBJ1-5; D gene uncertain. V was trimmed by 2 bases and J by 16 bases, leaving 15 bases between them. Germline V gene lookup returns CDR1 GTSNPN and CDR2 SVGIG (reference sequence). CDR3 length: 11 residues. CDR3 sequence reads: CAWSPDRRDHF. Written as DNA, the CDR3 is TGTGCCTGGAGTCCCGACCGGCGGGATCATTTT. The entire variable domain, with the rest obtained from reference TRBV30 and TRBJ1-5, is as follows: SQTIHQWPATLVQPVGSPLSLECTVEGTSNPNLYWYRQAAGRGLQLLFYSVGIGQISSEVPQNLSASRPQDRQFILSSKKLLLSDSGFYLCAWSPDRRDHFGDGTRLSIL.

The chain couples TRBV14 to TRBJ1-6, with D possibly being TRBD1 (6 bases). The V and J ends lost 3 bases and 10 bases respectively, with 13 bases between them. The CDR3 is 14 residues long. Germline assignment: CDR1 SGHDN and CDR2 FVKESK. The CDR3 here is CASSHTGSGSPLHF. As DNA, the CDR3 is TGTGCCAGCAGCCATACAGGGAGTGGATCACCCCTCCACTTT.

The chain links TRBV20-1 to TRBJ2-1; no clear D gene. This CDR3 region has 12 residues. Germline V gene lookup returns CDR1 DFQATT and CDR2 SNEGSKA (reference sequence). The ends were cut back, 3 bases at V and 7 bases at J, with 10 bases in the middle. CDR3: CSASQTVNEQFF. Here the CDR3 DNA reads TGCAGTGCTAGTCAAACAGTAAATGAGCAGTTCTTC.

This chain connects TRBV4-3 to TRBJ2-1; tentative D call: TRBD2 (5 bases). Trimming cost V 0 bases and J 6 bases, with 12 bases left between them. CDR1 and CDR2 from the germline V gene are LGHNA and YSLEER. The CDR3 totals 15 residues. The CDR3 sequence: CASSQDGGIGNEQFF. CDR3 nucleotides: TGCGCCAGCAGCCAAGATGGAGGAATCGGCAATGAGCAGTTCTTC.

The gene calls are TRBV6-2 or TRBV6-3 and TRBJ1-2; 9 nucleotides match TRBD1. Trimming removed 4 bases from V and 2 bases from J; junction bases left unmatched: 5. CDR3 length: 15 amino acids. Germline assignment: CDR1 MNHEY and CDR2 SVGEGT. The CDR3 coding sequence is TGTGCCAGCAGTTTGCGGACAGGGGTCAACTATGGCTACACCTTC. This sequence encodes CASSLRTGVNYGYTF.

The chain links TRBV2 to TRBJ2-1; TRBD1 agrees at 8 bases. J was trimmed by 4 bases and V by 9 bases; bases with no gene match: 11. The V gene's germline CDR1 is SNHLY and CDR2 FYNNEI. This CDR3 region has 15 residues. For the CDR3, the DNA is TGTGCCAGTCAATCGGACAGGGCAAAGTACAATGAGCAGTTCTTC. Translating gives CASQSDRAKYNEQFF. The full variable domain, its missing parts supplied by reference TRBV2 and TRBJ2-1, is EPEVTQTPSHQVTQMGQEVILRCVPISNHLYFYWYRQILGQKVEFLVSFYNNEISEKSEIFDDQFSVERPDGSNFTLKIRSTKLEDSAMYFCASQSDRAKYNEQFFGPGTRLTVL.

This clone has more than one count but fewer than ten. The chain is built from TRBV9 and TRBJ2-4, with TRBD2 matching 11 bases. Germline V gene sequence: CDR1 SGDLS, CDR2 YYNGEE. V dropped 0 bases and J dropped 5; count of bases not matched to a gene: 1. This CDR3 is built from 15 residues. The chain's CDR3 is CASSVEGLAENIQYF. As DNA, the CDR3 is TGTGCCAGCAGCGTAGAGGGACTAGCGGAAAACATTCAGTACTTC.